This TCR beta chain was captured by sequencing in a study of blood T cell repertoires in COVID-19. Study as a whole: T cells, B-cell-depleted T cells, or PBMCs supplied cDNA or gDNA.

Original processing notes: Reference gene primer amplification in the assay estimated nucleated cell counts. Sequencing used immunoSEQ multiplex PCR; TCRdb keeps in-frame clones, though not all of them. D and trimming were read from the DNA, whereas the V and J calls and clone size are those reported in that table. Of about 220,000 clones listed, around 83% were seen once; the top ten hold around 3%. Germline trimming cut 0 bases from V and 6 bases from J; bases unmatched to any gene: 6. CDR1 SGHVS and CDR2 FQNEAQ come from the germline V gene. The CDR3 is 17 amino acids. This clonotype originated in a man aged 50-60 years who had recovered from COVID-19. The gene calls are TRBV7-8 and TRBJ2-3, with TRBD2 identical over 13 bases. The material sequenced was peripheral blood. The DNA for the CDR3 is TGTGCCAGCAGCTTAGCGCAACTAGCGGGAGGGAGCGATACGCAGTATTTT. The encoded protein is CASSLAQLAGGSDTQYF.